This T cell receptor (beta chain) stems from a study of vaccination effects on CD4 cells after COVID-19. Concerning this clone itself: Its antigen is unidentified.

Produced via immunoSEQ multiplex PCR; TCRdb's table is partial and in-frame only. The profile covers some 41,000 clones, with around three quarters appearing a single time and approximately 11% taken by the ten largest. Germline-derived CDR1 and CDR2 are KGHSH and LQKENI. The length of the CDR3 is 15 residues. V shed 5 bases, J shed 5 bases, and the junction held 10 bases outside the gene matches. Antigen-specific CD4+ T cells were expanded (with viral peptide pools) by the ViraFEST assay ahead of sequencing. Having been cultured for less than 12 days, the cells underwent CD4+ T cell isolation. Absence of prior SARS-CoV-2 infection characterized the vaccine recipients, who showed negative nucleocapsid antibodies.

This chain uses TRBV18 with TRBJ2-5; 8 bases are shared with TRBD1. The sequenced sample was CD4+ T cells from PBMCs cultured with SARS-CoV-2 spike peptides, obtained before COVID-19 vaccination. The sequence was obtained from a human donor who received a COVID-19 vaccine. The CDR3 DNA follows: TGTGCCAGCTCATTCGGACAGGGTATTGGCGAGACCCAGTACTTC. Its protein product is CASSFGQGIGETQYF.